One and the same sample provided the 13 T cell receptor beta chains below, sequenced in a study of blood T cells in healthy people across ages. Together with a sample-barcoded 5' primer, a J-beta primer mix was included in a second PCR lasting about 6 to 12 cycles. TCRdb analysed the 5' RACE reads with MiXCR anew, one entry per CDR3 protein. Of 600,000 to 1,000,000 distinct CDR3 sequences listed, roughly 25% were seen once; the top ten hold under 4.5%. These data were also filed under a second study, of T cells of mothers and their children.

Sequences were obtained from blood. The receptor set was obtained from a boy aged 5-17 years in good health.

J is TRBJ1-2 and V is TRBV12-3 or TRBV12-4; D is ambiguous. V lost 3 bases, J lost 8 bases, and 7 bases lay in between. The CDR3 covers 11 residues. In DNA, the CDR3 is TGTGCCAGCAGTTTGAGGAACGGCTACACCTTC. Translated, it gives CASSLRNGYTF.

There are a few counts of this clonotype. The chain has TRBV7-3 and TRBJ1-1, with 7 bases fitting TRBD1. Germline V gene data show CDR1 as SGHTA and CDR2 as FQGTGA. The J segment lost 5 bases and the V segment lost 2 bases, leaving 5 bases of the junction unmatched. This CDR3 has 14 amino acids. In DNA form, the CDR3 reads TGTGCCAGCAGCTTATCCCAGGGGGGGACTGAAGCTTTCTTT. Translated: CASSLSQGGTEAFF. Together with reference TRBV7-3 and TRBJ1-1, the CDR3 gives the full variable domain: GAGVSQTPSNKVTEKGKYVELRCDPISGHTALYWYRQSLGQGPEFLIYFQGTGAADDSGLPNDRFFAVRPEGSVSTLKIQRTERGDSAVYLCASSLSQGGTEAFFGQGTRLTVV.

The chain employs TRBV7-2 and TRBJ1-2; TRBD1 matches at 9 bases. The CDR3 extends over 13 amino acids. Germline CDR1 SGHTA, CDR2 FQGNSA. The J segment lost 10 bases and the V segment lost 5 bases, leaving 8 bases of the junction unmatched. CDR3 nucleotide sequence: TGTGCCAGCAGCCTAGGGACAGGGATCGACTACACCTTC. Translation: CASSLGTGIDYTF.

The chain combines TRBV5-1 with TRBJ2-3; D not resolved. Germline CDR1 SGHRS, CDR2 YFSETQ. The CDR3 is made up of 15 amino acids. The V end was cut by 5 bases, the J end by 2 bases, with 15 bases between. The CDR3 DNA reads TGCGCCAGCAGTCCCCTAGGGTATTTCACAGATACGCAGTATTTT. Amino acid sequence: CASSPLGYFTDTQYF. The whole variable domain, filled in from reference TRBV5-1 and TRBJ2-3, reads KAGVTQTPRYLIKTRGQQVTLSCSPISGHRSVSWYQQTPGQGLQFLFEYFSETQRNKGNFPGRFSGRQFSNSRSEMNVSTLELGDSALYLCASSPLGYFTDTQYFGPGTRLTVL.

CDR3 amino acids: CASSSQGGEGETQYF. In DNA form, the CDR3 reads TGTGCCAGCAGCTCTCAGGGTGGGGAGGGGGAGACCCAGTACTTC. This chain uses TRBV6-6 with TRBJ2-5; 7 nucleotides match TRBD2. V trimming: 6 bases; J trimming: 5 bases; junction bases outside the gene matches: 12. CDR1 is MNHNY, CDR2 SVGAGI, per germline (reference sequence). The CDR3 covers 15 residues.

This chain uses TRBV29-1 with TRBJ2-1; D unresolved. CDR3 length: 11 amino acids. With 3 bases removed from V and 12 bases from J, the gap between germline ends came to 12 bases. CDR1 is SQVTM, CDR2 ANQGSEA, per germline. The CDR3 nucleotides are TGCAGCGTTGAGGTCCCTCATGGGCAGTTCTTC. Translated: CSVEVPHGQFF.

This chain joins TRBV10-3 and TRBJ2-5; unclear D gene. The tail of the sequence fits TRBJ2-7 better, so the J call may be wrong. This CDR3 contains 14 residues. Looked up from germline, CDR1 is ENHRY and CDR2 is SYGVKD. CDR3 amino acids: CAISEGPTTYEQYF. CDR3 in DNA: TGTGCCATCAGTGAGGGACCGACCACCTACGAGCAGTACTTC.

This clonotype was counted a single time. This chain uses TRBV12-3 or TRBV12-4 with TRBJ2-3; D tentatively fits TRBD1 or TRBD2 (5 bases each). V lost 5 bases to trimming and J lost 2 bases, with 11 bases between them. CDR3 length: 14 amino acids. CDR3 sequence reads: CASSGRGVTDTQYF. CDR3 DNA sequence: TGTGCCAGCAGTGGACGAGGGGTCACAGATACGCAGTATTTT.

The DNA of the CDR3 is TGTGCCAGCAGTTTACAAGGACTAGCGGGAGCCGGGGAGCTGTTTTTT. It translates to CASSLQGLAGAGELFF. The rearrangement joins TRBV27 to TRBJ2-2; 13 bases are a match to TRBD2. CDR3 size: 16 residues. Germline V lookup: CDR1 MNHEY, CDR2 SMNVEV (reference sequence). J gave up 6 bases and V 2 bases, and 3 bases lay outside the gene matches.

The sample holds a few counts of this clonotype. This sequence joins TRBV5-5 and TRBJ2-5, with 12 bases fitting TRBD1. Matching the DNA end better, TRBJ2-1 makes the J call doubtful. Germline CDR1 reads SGHKS; CDR2 reads YYEKEE (reference sequence). The CDR3 has 16 residues. Written as DNA, the CDR3 is TGTGCCAGCAGCGCCGGCGGGACAGGGGGCTTCAATGAGCAGTTCTTC. Its protein is CASSAGGTGGFNEQFF.

V gene TRBV29-1 combines with J gene TRBJ1-2; a weak D match, TRBD1 (6 bases). The CDR3 runs to 13 residues. V lost 0 bases and J 5 bases, leaving 10 bases between the germline ends. Germline loops: CDR1 SQVTM, CDR2 ANQGSEA. The CDR3 nucleotides read TGCAGCGTTGAAGATGGTCAGGGGTATGGCTACACCTTC. It specifies CSVEDGQGYGYTF. Based on the CDR3 plus reference TRBV29-1 and TRBJ1-2, the full variable domain is SAVISQKPSRDICQRGTSLTIQCQVDSQVTMMFWYRQQPGQSLTLIATANQGSEATYESGFVIDKFPISRPNLTFSTLTVSNMSPEDSSIYLCSVEDGQGYGYTFGSGTRLTVV.

This clonotype was counted only a few times. The CDR3 sequence is CASSRTPFSGQWNEQFF. DNA of the CDR3: TGTGCCAGCAGCCGGACCCCCTTCAGCGGACAGTGGAATGAGCAGTTCTTC. The V call is TRBV4-2, the J call TRBJ2-1; tentative D call: TRBD1 (6 bases). The CDR3 covers 17 residues. The V gene lost 4 bases and the J gene lost 7 bases, with 23 bases spanning the gap. The germline V gene encodes CDR1 LGHNA and CDR2 YNFKEQ.

V is TRBV7-9 and J is TRBJ2-7; 7 bases fit TRBD1. CDR1 is SEHNR and CDR2 is FQNEAQ in the germline V gene (reference sequence). V shed 5 bases, J shed 4 bases, and the junction held 5 bases outside the gene matches. The CDR3 is made up of 13 amino acids. The CDR3 DNA reads as TGTGCCAGCAGCCCGACAGGGCAGTACGAGCAGTACTTC. It yields the protein CASSPTGQYEQYF.